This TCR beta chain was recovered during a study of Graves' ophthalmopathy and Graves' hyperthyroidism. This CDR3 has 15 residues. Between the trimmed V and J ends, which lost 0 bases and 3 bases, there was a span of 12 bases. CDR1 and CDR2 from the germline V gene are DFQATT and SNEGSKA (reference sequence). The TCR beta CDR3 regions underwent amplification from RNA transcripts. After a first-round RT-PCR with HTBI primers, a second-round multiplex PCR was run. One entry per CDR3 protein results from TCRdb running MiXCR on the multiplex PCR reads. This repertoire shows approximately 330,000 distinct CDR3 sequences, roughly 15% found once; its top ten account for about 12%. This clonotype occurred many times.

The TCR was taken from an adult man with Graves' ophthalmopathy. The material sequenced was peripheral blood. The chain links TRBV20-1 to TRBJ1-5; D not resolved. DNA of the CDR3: TGCAGTGCTAGAGACCCCCCCGGCCCCAATCAGCCCCAGCATTTT. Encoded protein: CSARDPPGPNQPQHF.